The T cell receptor (beta chain) under discussion was sequenced for a study of T cell responses to AZD1222 COVID-19 vaccine. Germline assignment: CDR1 LGHDT and CDR2 YNNKEL (reference sequence). V gave up 4 bases and J gave up 2 bases, with 9 bases separating them. This CDR3 has 14 residues. The data were produced by immunoSEQ multiplex PCR, yet TCRdb's version contains in-frame clones alone and is incomplete. Among more than 95,000 clones listed, around 83% were seen once. V and J are TRBV3-1 (or the pseudogene TRBV3-2) and TRBJ1-3; TRBD1 might be the D (5 bases). This sequence was found in an adult who received the AZD1222 COVID-19 vaccine. The input for sequencing was peripheral blood, taken 28 days after the second AZD1222 dose. This CDR3 reads CASSPGGAGNTIYF. The CDR3 bases are TGTGCCAGCAGCCCAGGAGGGGCTGGAAACACCATATATTTT.